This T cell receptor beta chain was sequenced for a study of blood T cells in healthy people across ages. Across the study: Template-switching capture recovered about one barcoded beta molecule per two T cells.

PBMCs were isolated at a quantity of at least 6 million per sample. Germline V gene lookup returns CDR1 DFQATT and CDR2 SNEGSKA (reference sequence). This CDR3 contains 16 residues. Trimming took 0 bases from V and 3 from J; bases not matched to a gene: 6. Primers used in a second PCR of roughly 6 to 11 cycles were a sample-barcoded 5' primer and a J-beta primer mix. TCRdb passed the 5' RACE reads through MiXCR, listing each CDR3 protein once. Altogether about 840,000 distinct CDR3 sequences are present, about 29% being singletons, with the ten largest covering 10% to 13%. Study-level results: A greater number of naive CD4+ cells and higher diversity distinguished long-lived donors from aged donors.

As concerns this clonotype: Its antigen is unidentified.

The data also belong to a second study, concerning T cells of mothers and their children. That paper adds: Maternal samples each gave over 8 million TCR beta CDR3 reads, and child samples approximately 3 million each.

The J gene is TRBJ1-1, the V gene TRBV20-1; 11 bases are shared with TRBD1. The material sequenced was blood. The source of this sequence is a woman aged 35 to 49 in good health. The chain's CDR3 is CSARDPGQGDHTEAFF. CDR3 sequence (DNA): TGCAGTGCTAGAGATCCGGGACAGGGGGATCACACTGAAGCTTTCTTT.